This entry lists 25 T cell receptor beta chains sequenced from one sample in a study of shared clonotypes between healthy human individuals (dated by TCRdb to about 2020). Library construction relied on the immunoSEQ multiplex PCR assay. The immuneACCESS repertoire file appears here via TCRdb, limited to in-frame rearrangements. These files lack a portion of the clones; in checked studies, under half of the deficit traces to unresolved V genes, and the cause of the others is not known. This sample gives about 2 million clones in total; about 95% of them show up just once. 1% to 1.5% of the sample rests with the top ten. CD8 naive samples consisted of CD45RO-negative cells that were positively selected for CCR7, yielding a CD45RA+CCR7+ population without TemRA cells. The sequenced sample consisted of naive CD8+ T cells sorted from blood. Reading the label with the study, this specimen's cell subset or site is: CD45RA+CCR7+. The source of these receptors is a man aged 18 to 29 in good health.

The CDR3 DNA follows: TGTGCCAGCAGTTTCGGCGGGACCGGCGGGGAGCTGTTTTTT. This encodes CASSFGGTGGELFF. The genes are TRBV27 and TRBJ2-2; weak D call: TRBD2 (6 bases). Germline CDR1 is MNHEY and CDR2 is SMNVEV (reference sequence). This CDR3 has 14 amino acids. The V and J ends lost 3 bases and 7 bases respectively, with 12 bases between them.

The rearrangement uses TRBV2 and TRBJ2-2; 7 bases are a match to TRBD1. CDR3 length: 15 amino acids. The germline CDR1 and CDR2 sequences are SNHLY and FYNNEI. V lost 7 bases and J lost 0; bases outside the gene matches: 5. The CDR3 spells CASNEGQSNTGELFF. DNA of the CDR3: TGTGCCAGCAATGAGGGACAGTCGAACACCGGGGAGCTGTTTTTT.

The chain links TRBV7-9 to TRBJ2-5; D not resolved. Trimming removed 4 bases at V and 0 bases at J, with 12 bases between. This CDR3 region has 15 residues. CDR1 is SEHNR and CDR2 is FQNEAQ in the germline V gene (reference sequence). CDR3 sequence reads: CASSSHHLDQETQYF. CDR3 coding DNA: TGTGCCAGCAGCTCCCACCATCTTGACCAAGAGACCCAGTACTTC.

To note about this clone: Additional DNA sequences in this sample encode the identical CDR3. The DNA for the CDR3 is TGTGCCAGCAGCTTGGGTCTCAATGAGCAGTTCTTC. Protein product: CASSLGLNEQFF. The chain recombines TRBV5-6 with TRBJ2-1; no clear D. CDR1 SGHDT and CDR2 YYEEEE come from the germline V gene. The V end lost 0 bases, the J end lost 6 bases, and 4 bases lay between the germline ends. CDR3 length: 12 residues. Together with reference TRBV5-6 and TRBJ2-1, the CDR3 gives the full variable domain: DAGVTQSPTHLIKTRGQQVTLRCSPKSGHDTVSWYQQALGQGPQFIFQYYEEEERQRGNFPDRFSGHQFPNYSSELNVNALLLGDSALYLCASSLGLNEQFFGPGTRLTVL.

The chain has TRBV9 and TRBJ2-1, with D possibly being TRBD2 (5 bases). The CDR3 is 12 residues long. Trimming took 6 bases from V and 9 from J, leaving 13 bases between them. Germline CDR1 is SGDLS and CDR2 is YYNGEE. CDR3 sequence: CASISGTGEQFF. The CDR3 nucleotides are TGTGCCAGCATTTCGGGAACGGGTGAGCAGTTCTTC. The full variable domain, with the rest looked up from reference TRBV9 and TRBJ2-1, is DSGVTQTPKHLITATGQRVTLRCSPRSGDLSVYWYQQSLDQGLQFLIQYYNGEERAKGNILERFSAQQFPDLHSELNLSSLELGDSALYFCASISGTGEQFFGPGTRLTVL.

V usage is TRBV5-1 and J usage is TRBJ1-1; 7 bases are a match to TRBD1. This CDR3 is built from 15 residues. Germline CDR1 is SGHRS and CDR2 is YFSETQ. The trim removed 3 bases at V and 3 bases at J, leaving 8 bases unmatched. CDR3 protein: CASSWGRQGDTEAFF. DNA of the CDR3: TGCGCCAGCAGCTGGGGTAGACAGGGCGACACTGAAGCTTTCTTT.

The chain is built from TRBV28 and TRBJ2-5; perhaps TRBD1 as D (7 bases). This CDR3 region has 19 residues. CDR1 and CDR2 (germline): MDHEN, SYDVKM. Trimming removed 4 bases from V and 4 bases from J, with 28 bases in between. CDR3 in DNA: TGTGCCAGCAGTTCCCCCTCCCGACAGGGCCTAGGGCGGGGAGAGACCCAGTACTTC. It encodes CASSSPSRQGLGRGETQYF. The entire variable domain, with the rest obtained from reference TRBV28 and TRBJ2-5, is as follows: DVKVTQSSRYLVKRTGEKVFLECVQDMDHENMFWYRQDPGLGLRLIYFSYDVKMKEKGDIPEGYSVSREKKERFSLILESASTNQTSMYLCASSSPSRQGLGRGETQYFGPGTRLLVL.

Regarding this clone: This specimen includes other DNA sequences encoding the same CDR3. The chain couples TRBV7-6 to TRBJ2-1, with D unclear. The CDR3 sequence is 13 residues long. CDR1 is SGHVS and CDR2 is FNYEAQ in the germline V gene. V was shortened by 1 base and J by 5 bases, with 6 bases between the two germline ends. CDR3 DNA sequence: TGTGCCAGCAGCTTAGACCTCCACAATGAGCAGTTCTTC. Encoded protein: CASSLDLHNEQFF.

V and J are TRBV27 and TRBJ2-7; 10 bases match TRBD2. From germline, CDR1 is MNHEY and CDR2 SMNVEV (reference sequence). The CDR3 totals 15 residues. The junction had 5 bases not matched to a gene; V was cut back by 3 bases and J by 3 bases. CDR3 region: CASSFLAGAIYEQYF. The CDR3 nucleotides are TGTGCCAGCAGTTTCCTAGCGGGGGCCATCTACGAGCAGTACTTC.

As concerns this clone: A read error may account for a junction end that differs from germline. This specimen includes other DNA sequences encoding the same CDR3. The chain couples TRBV6-6 to TRBJ1-4; 7 bases are shared with TRBD1. The CDR3 sequence is 15 residues long. Per the germline V gene, CDR1 is MNHNY and CDR2 is SVGAGI (reference sequence). The CDR3 loop is CASSFTGTVNEKLFF. CDR3 nucleotides: TGTGCCAGCAGTTTTACCGGGACAGTTAATGAAAAACTATTTTTT.

A note on this clone: This sample also contains other DNA sequences that code for the same CDR3. The rearrangement links TRBV5-6 to TRBJ1-1; D possibly corresponds to TRBD1 (5 bases). Germline-derived CDR1 and CDR2 are SGHDT and YYEEEE. Trimming left V 0 bases short and J 0 bases short, with 9 bases between. The CDR3 length is 15 residues. CDR3 in amino acids: CASSLVPGMNTEAFF. The CDR3 nucleotides read TGTGCCAGCAGCTTGGTCCCAGGGATGAACACTGAAGCTTTCTTT. Drawing the rest from reference TRBV5-6 and TRBJ1-1, the complete variable domain is DAGVTQSPTHLIKTRGQQVTLRCSPKSGHDTVSWYQQALGQGPQFIFQYYEEEERQRGNFPDRFSGHQFPNYSSELNVNALLLGDSALYLCASSLVPGMNTEAFFGQGTRLTVV.

This chain joins TRBV13 and TRBJ1-1, with a weak D call TRBD1 (5 bases). Trimming took 6 bases from V and 6 from J, leaving 14 bases between them. This CDR3 has 13 residues. Looked up from germline, CDR1 is PRHDT and CDR2 is FYEKMQ (reference sequence). CDR3 sequence (DNA): TGTGCCAGCAGTTGGGGGGAGATGGCTGAAGCTTTCTTT. Translating it yields CASSWGEMAEAFF. The variable domain in full, with the rest retrieved from reference TRBV13 and TRBJ1-1, is AAGVIQSPRHLIKEKRETATLKCYPIPRHDTVYWYQQGPGQDPQFLISFYEKMQSDKGSIPDRFSAQQFSDYHSELNMSSLELGDSALYFCASSWGEMAEAFFGQGTRLTVV.

To note about this clone: Other DNA sequences of this sample code for an identical CDR3. The chain has TRBV7-9 and TRBJ2-7, with D unclear. Germline V lookup: CDR1 SEHNR, CDR2 FQNEAQ (reference sequence). The V end was cut by 0 bases, the J end by 2 bases, with 5 bases between. CDR3 length: 13 residues. The CDR3 sequence: CASSLALTYEQYF. In DNA form, the CDR3 reads TGTGCCAGCAGCTTAGCCCTGACCTACGAGCAGTACTTC.

This clone appeared a single time. The rearrangement uses TRBV19 and TRBJ1-4, with D possibly TRBD1 on 5 matching bases. V was shortened by 7 bases and J by 6 bases, with 21 bases between the two germline ends. In germline, CDR1 is LNHDA, CDR2 SQIVND (reference sequence). The CDR3 covers 16 residues. In DNA, the CDR3 is TGTGCCAGTATCACACCCCCGCCAGGGTTGGATGAAAAACTGTTTTTT. Translated, it gives CASITPPPGLDEKLFF.

The V gene is TRBV7-9, the J gene TRBJ2-5; tentatively, D is TRBD1 or TRBD2 (5 bases each). The CDR3 contains 15 residues. CDR1 is SEHNR and CDR2 is FQNEAQ in the germline V gene (reference sequence). Trimming took off 2 bases at V and 1 base at J, with 11 bases between the two ends. The CDR3 sequence is CASSLWAGTQETQYF. The DNA of the CDR3 is TGTGCCAGCAGCTTATGGGCAGGGACCCAAGAGACCCAGTACTTC.

The chain carries TRBV11-2 and TRBJ2-3; either TRBD1 or TRBD2 may fit D (6 bases each). Germline assignment: CDR1 SGHAT and CDR2 FQNNGV. This CDR3 is built from 13 residues. Deletions cut 10 bases from V and 2 bases from J, with 13 bases between. For the CDR3, the DNA is TGTGCCATAAGGGGGGAGATCACAGATACGCAGTATTTT. Translated, it gives CAIRGEITDTQYF.

J is TRBJ2-3 and V is TRBV6-1; D gene unclear. V lost 4 bases, J lost 0 bases, and 14 bases lay in between. CDR1 and CDR2 from the germline V gene are MNHNS and SASEGT. CDR3 length: 16 amino acids. The CDR3 DNA follows: TGTGCCAGCAGTGCGTACACTCATTCTAGCACAGATACGCAGTATTTT. Its translation: CASSAYTHSSTDTQYF.

V is TRBV9 and J is TRBJ2-7, with D maybe TRBD1 (6 bases). The CDR3 sequence is 15 residues long. Germline loops: CDR1 SGDLS, CDR2 YYNGEE. The V end was cut by 2 bases, the J end by 1 base, with 13 bases between. CDR3 protein: CASSVSAGESYEQYF. The CDR3 region has the DNA TGTGCCAGCAGCGTCTCGGCAGGGGAGTCCTACGAGCAGTACTTC.

The chain joins TRBV7-6 to TRBJ2-5, with 11 bases fitting TRBD2. The V gene end was trimmed by 5 bases and the J gene end by 8 bases; junction bases not matched to a gene: 10. Per the germline V gene, CDR1 is SGHVS and CDR2 is FNYEAQ. CDR3 size: 15 residues. The CDR3 is CASSPAGLADGTQYF. The CDR3, as DNA: TGTGCCAGCAGCCCCGCGGGACTAGCGGATGGTACCCAGTACTTC.

J is TRBJ2-7 and V is TRBV6-1; D may be TRBD2 (6 bases). CDR1 and CDR2 (germline): MNHNS, SASEGT. The CDR3 has 17 residues. V was pared by 3 bases and J by 9 bases, with 27 bases between. The CDR3 bases are TGTGCCAGCAGTGATTGGTTCGGGGACTCAACCCCCATCGGGCAGTACTTC. Translated: CASSDWFGDSTPIGQYF.

The CDR3 is CSVTGYRDRANTEAFF. In DNA form, the CDR3 reads TGCAGCGTCACGGGATACCGGGACAGGGCGAACACTGAAGCTTTCTTT. The chain is built from TRBV29-1 and TRBJ1-1; 9 bases are a match to TRBD1. The CDR3 has 16 amino acids. Per germline, CDR1 SQVTM and CDR2 ANQGSEA. The J segment lost 1 base and the V segment lost 6 bases, leaving 12 bases of the junction unmatched.

This clone was seen a single time. At the DNA level, this CDR3 is encoded by other sequences in the same sample as well. The rearrangement joins TRBV30 to TRBJ2-3; the D gene could be TRBD1 or TRBD2 (5 bases each). Germline V gene sequence: CDR1 GTSNPN, CDR2 SVGIG (reference sequence). V was clipped by 0 bases and J by 2 bases, with 6 bases between them. CDR3 size: 13 residues. The CDR3 reads CAWSVGDTDTQYF. The CDR3 DNA reads as TGTGCCTGGAGTGTGGGGGACACAGATACGCAGTATTTT.

The rearrangement joins TRBV21-1 to TRBJ2-7; no DNA check was done on the table's D call, TRBD2. TRBV21-1 is a recognized pseudogene. This CDR3 has 14 residues. The CDR3 DNA sequence: TGTGCCAGCAGCAAAGCCCTCGGGGACTACGAGCAGTACTTC. Translating gives CASSKALGDYEQYF.

The chain employs TRBV5-8 and TRBJ1-4; 11 bases align to TRBD1. The CDR3 has 14 amino acids. Germline assignment: CDR1 SGHTS and CDR2 YDEGEE. J gave up 7 bases and V 3 bases, and 2 bases lay outside the gene matches. This CDR3 reads CASSWGQGGEKLFF. CDR3 sequence (DNA): TGTGCCAGCAGCTGGGGACAGGGGGGTGAAAAACTGTTTTTT.

In regard to this clone: Distinct nucleotide sequences in the sample also encode this CDR3. The genes are TRBV30 and TRBJ2-3; the D is unclear. V shed 5 bases and J shed 2 bases, with 5 bases lying between them. CDR3 size: 11 residues. CDR1 and CDR2 (germline): GTSNPN, SVGIG (reference sequence). In nucleotides, the CDR3 is TGTGCCTGGGGGAACACAGATACGCAGTATTTT. It translates to CAWGNTDTQYF.